The 28 T cell receptor beta chains presented below share a single source sample, sequenced in a study of Ad26.COV2.S vaccination and SARS-CoV-2 variants. Treatment of the sample: 15 to 20 received Ad26.COV2.S at low or high dose, single or two shots; 5 received placebo; per-sample allocation not given. Samples came from day 63 after the first vaccine or placebo injection. The assay was immunoSEQ multiplex PCR, and TCRdb's table has in-frame clones only and misses some. The sample has 450,000 to 550,000 clones, roughly 87% seen once; the top ten hold approximately 1.7%. Specimen: peripheral blood, collected in a trial of Ad26.COV2.S vaccine versus placebo. These receptor sequences come from a person aged 18-65 years who received the Ad26.COV2.S COVID-19 vaccine or a placebo.

The CDR3 sequence is CASSLGPGRNYGYTF. CDR3 sequence (DNA): TGTGCCAGCAGCTTGGGTCCCGGACGAAACTATGGCTACACCTTC. V gene TRBV7-2 combines with J gene TRBJ1-2; unclear D gene. CDR1 is SGHTA and CDR2 is FQGNSA in the germline V gene. Trimming stripped 3 bases from V and 2 bases from J, with 13 bases between. The CDR3 covers 15 residues.

The V and J genes are TRBV6-5 and TRBJ1-5; D perhaps matches TRBD1 (5 bases). The CDR3 sequence is 15 residues long. V dropped 10 bases and J dropped 4 bases, with 20 bases sitting between them. Germline V gene data show CDR1 as MNHEY and CDR2 as SVGAGI. The CDR3 sequence: CATGTSGRSNQPQHF. CDR3 sequence (DNA): TGTGCCACCGGGACCTCGGGTAGGAGTAATCAGCCCCAGCATTTT.

The chain uses TRBV19 and TRBJ1-5, with D possibly TRBD1 on 5 matching bases. Germline V gene data show CDR1 as LNHDA and CDR2 as SQIVND (reference sequence). The germline V and J ends were trimmed by 3 bases and 4 bases, with 7 bases remaining between them. This CDR3 spans 13 amino acids. The CDR3 DNA reads as TGTGCCAGTAGTATGTGGGGGAATCAGCCCCAGCATTTT. It codes for CASSMWGNQPQHF.

V and J are TRBV19 and TRBJ2-3, with unresolved D. There are 14 residues in the CDR3. CDR1 LNHDA and CDR2 SQIVND come from the germline V gene (reference sequence). The V end was cut by 7 bases, the J end by 1 base, with 12 bases between. The CDR3 here is CASNDPGGTDTQYF. CDR3 coding DNA: TGTGCCAGTAACGATCCTGGGGGCACAGATACGCAGTATTTT.

The rearrangement uses TRBV28 and TRBJ2-7; tentative D call: TRBD2 (6 bases). The germline V and J ends were trimmed by 5 bases and 2 bases, with 22 bases remaining between them. The length of the CDR3 is 17 residues. Germline V lookup: CDR1 MDHEN, CDR2 SYDVKM. The CDR3 sequence: CASSPRRAGLWTYEQYF. CDR3 nucleotides: TGTGCCAGCAGTCCAAGACGAGCGGGTCTCTGGACCTACGAGCAGTACTTC.

V and J are TRBV18 and TRBJ2-2; TRBD1 agrees at 9 bases. Trimming cost V 2 bases and J 6 bases; bases outside gene matches: 7. The CDR3 extends over 16 amino acids. The V gene's germline CDR1 is KGHSH and CDR2 LQKENI. Written as DNA, the CDR3 is TGTGCCAGCTCACCAGCGGGACAGGGTGTTGCCGGGGAGCTGTTTTTT. It yields the protein CASSPAGQGVAGELFF.

The chain's CDR3 is CASSPQGTGELFF. CDR3 DNA sequence: TGTGCCAGTAGCCCGCAGGGAACCGGGGAGCTGTTTTTT. The chain has TRBV19 and TRBJ2-2, with D possibly matching TRBD1 (5 bases). CDR1 is LNHDA and CDR2 is SQIVND in the germline V gene (reference sequence). The CDR3 spans 13 residues. V shed 6 bases and J shed 5 bases, with 10 bases lying between them.

The V gene is TRBV29-1, the J gene TRBJ2-7; TRBD2 might be the D (5 bases). This CDR3 is built from 13 residues. Looked up from germline, CDR1 is SQVTM and CDR2 is ANQGSEA. V was clipped by 3 bases and J by 6 bases, with 15 bases between them. As DNA, the CDR3 is TGCAGCGTTGATCGTCCGGGAATGGTCGAGCAGTACTTC. Amino acid sequence: CSVDRPGMVEQYF.

This sequence joins TRBV18 and TRBJ2-6; D gene uncertain. V was cut by 8 bases and J by 6 bases, with 5 bases left in between. The CDR3 spans 11 residues. Germline CDR1 is KGHSH and CDR2 is LQKENI. This CDR3 reads CASPEANVLTF. The CDR3, as DNA: TGTGCCAGCCCCGAGGCCAACGTCCTGACTTTC.

The rearrangement links TRBV18 to TRBJ2-3; D is perhaps TRBD1 (5 bases). V lost 1 base, J lost 0 bases, and 8 bases lay in between. Germline CDR1 KGHSH, CDR2 LQKENI. This CDR3 spans 15 amino acids. CDR3 residues: CASSPQGYSTDTQYF. The CDR3 DNA is TGTGCCAGCTCACCACAGGGGTATAGCACAGATACGCAGTATTTT.

The chain joins TRBV5-1 to TRBJ1-6; 9 nucleotides match TRBD1. The V segment lost 2 bases and the J segment 7 bases; nucleotides outside the gene matches: 7. The CDR3 totals 16 residues. Germline V gene data show CDR1 as SGHRS and CDR2 as YFSETQ. The CDR3 loop reads CASSFEYRGQNSPLHF. CDR3 coding DNA: TGCGCCAGCAGCTTCGAGTACAGGGGGCAAAATTCACCCCTCCACTTT.

This chain joins TRBV5-1 and TRBJ2-3; TRBD1 aligns across 7 bases. The length of the CDR3 is 15 residues. Germline CDR1 is SGHRS and CDR2 is YFSETQ. V was clipped by 7 bases and J by 0 bases; unmatched bases: 8. CDR3 residues: CASLKQGSSTDTQYF. The CDR3 DNA reads TGCGCCAGCCTAAAACAGGGGTCTAGCACAGATACGCAGTATTTT.

J is TRBJ2-4 and V is TRBV7-9, with 8 bases matching TRBD1. With 5 bases clipped from V and 7 bases from J, the junction kept 7 bases outside the gene matches. The germline V gene encodes CDR1 SEHNR and CDR2 FQNEAQ (reference sequence). The CDR3 loop spans 14 amino acids. The CDR3 here is CASSARDRMNIQYF. The CDR3 bases are TGTGCCAGCAGCGCACGGGACAGGATGAACATTCAGTACTTC. Combining the CDR3 with reference TRBV7-9 and TRBJ2-4 gives the whole variable domain DTGVSQNPRHKITKRGQNVTFRCDPISEHNRLYWYRQTLGQGPEFLTYFQNEAQLEKSRLLSDRFSAERPKGSFSTLEIQRTEQGDSAMYLCASSARDRMNIQYFGAGTRLSVL.

The chain recombines TRBV21-1 with TRBJ2-4; the table calls TRBD1, which could not be checked here. TRBV21-1 is reported as a pseudogene. CDR3 length equals 17 residues. CDR3 DNA: TGTGCCAGCAGGTCCCTGGAAAGGGGGTGCGCCAAAAACATTCAGTACTTC. Translated: CASRSLERGCAKNIQYF.

V and J are TRBV2 and TRBJ2-3, with D possibly TRBD2 on 6 matching bases. V shed 6 bases and J shed 0 bases, with 13 bases lying between them. Germline CDR1 reads SNHLY; CDR2 reads FYNNEI. CDR3 length equals 15 residues. The CDR3 loop reads CASSRSGSSTDTQYF. The CDR3 nucleotides are TGTGCCAGCAGCCGAAGCGGGTCTAGCACAGATACGCAGTATTTT.

This chain links TRBV12-3 or TRBV12-4 with TRBJ1-1; D possibly corresponds to TRBD1 (5 bases). The CDR3 spans 13 residues. With 7 bases removed from V and 3 bases from J, the gap between germline ends came to 12 bases. The CDR3 is CASTAGLHTEAFF. DNA for the CDR3: TGTGCCAGCACAGCGGGACTGCACACTGAAGCTTTCTTT.

This clone is a singleton in its sample. V gene TRBV5-1 combines with J gene TRBJ2-2; 7 nucleotides match TRBD2. After removal of 3 bases from V and 1 base from J, the junction contained 3 bases not matched to a gene. The CDR3 extends over 15 amino acids. The germline CDR1 and CDR2 sequences are SGHRS and YFSETQ. The CDR3 DNA reads as TGCGCCAGCAGCTGGAGCGGGGTGAACACCGGGGAGCTGTTTTTT. It translates to CASSWSGVNTGELFF.

The V gene is TRBV4-1, the J gene TRBJ1-4; D is uncertain. Trimming removed 3 bases at V and 6 bases at J, with 8 bases between. Germline CDR1 is MGHRA and CDR2 is YSYEKL. This CDR3 spans 13 amino acids. The chain's CDR3 is CASSQVGDEKLFF. CDR3 nucleotides: TGCGCCAGCAGCCAGGTAGGTGATGAAAAACTGTTTTTT.

Concerning this clone: The sample has other DNA sequences that encode this CDR3 too. The chain joins TRBV7-9 to TRBJ1-5, with D possibly matching TRBD1 (6 bases). The CDR3 is 17 residues long. V was pared by 1 base and J by 4 bases, with 17 bases between. Germline-derived CDR1 and CDR2 are SEHNR and FQNEAQ (reference sequence). The CDR3 DNA reads TGTGCCAGCAGCTTAGAACGGGGGGGGGCTCGGAATCAGCCCCAGCATTTT. Translating gives CASSLERGGARNQPQHF.

V is TRBV25-1 and J is TRBJ2-1; 10 nucleotides align to TRBD2. The CDR3 totals 15 residues. CDR1 is MGHDK and CDR2 is SYGVNS in the germline V gene. V gave up 3 bases and J gave up 5 bases; unmatched junction bases: 4. In DNA form, the CDR3 reads TGTGCCAGCAGTGATAGGCTAGCGGGGGACAATGAGCAGTTCTTC. Translation: CASSDRLAGDNEQFF.

The chain uses TRBV6-5 and TRBJ1-1; 7 nucleotides match TRBD1. The ends lost 7 bases at V and 4 bases at J; junction bases unmatched: 12. CDR1 and CDR2 (germline): MNHEY, SVGAGI. The CDR3 loop spans 15 amino acids. Here the CDR3 reads CASTPSGQGGTEAFF. The CDR3 nucleotides are TGTGCCAGCACACCCAGCGGGCAGGGGGGCACTGAAGCTTTCTTT.

The DNA of the CDR3 is TGTGCCAGCAGTACCGACCCGAGGGATACGCAGTATTTT. This sequence encodes CASSTDPRDTQYF. This rearrangement joins TRBV12-3 or TRBV12-4 to TRBJ2-3, with D unclear. The CDR3 is made up of 13 amino acids. V was cut by 5 bases and J by 6 bases, with 12 bases left in between.

Notes on this clone: The sample holds other DNA sequences that translate to the same CDR3. The rearrangement uses TRBV6-6 and TRBJ2-5; D is undetermined. CDR1 and CDR2 from the germline V gene are MNHNY and SVGAGI (reference sequence). The V and J ends lost 0 bases and 5 bases respectively, with 4 bases between them. The CDR3 extends over 12 amino acids. This chain's CDR3 is CASSYSRETQYF. The DNA of the CDR3 is TGTGCCAGCAGTTACTCACGGGAGACCCAGTACTTC.

The chain is built from TRBV11-3 and TRBJ2-3; 7 bases are a match to TRBD2. CDR1 SGHNT and CDR2 YENEEA come from the germline V gene. V trimming: 5 bases; J trimming: 8 bases; junction bases outside the gene matches: 13. The CDR3 totals 15 residues. CDR3 residues: CASSQSGTLRPTQYF. The CDR3, as DNA: TGTGCCAGCAGCCAGAGCGGGACCCTCCGTCCTACGCAGTATTTT.

The chain carries TRBV12-3 or TRBV12-4 and TRBJ1-1; D gene uncertain. The CDR3 spans 13 residues. V was cut by 1 base and J by 1 base, with 4 bases left in between. CDR3 in amino acids: CASSLVSNTEAFF. CDR3 bases: TGTGCCAGCAGTTTAGTGTCGAACACTGAAGCTTTCTTT.

Regarding this clone: This same CDR3 is encoded by further DNA sequences in the sample. The J gene is TRBJ2-2, the V gene TRBV7-2; D call uncertain. The CDR3 is made up of 12 amino acids. Trimming shortened V by 3 bases and J by 4 bases, and 3 bases separated the two germline ends. CDR1 SGHTA and CDR2 FQGNSA come from the germline V gene. In DNA, the CDR3 is TGTGCCAGCAGCTTTAGCACCGGGGAGCTGTTTTTT. This codes for CASSFSTGELFF.

The genes are TRBV19 and TRBJ2-1, with 15 bases identical to TRBD2. CDR3 length: 19 amino acids. Germline V gives CDR1 LNHDA, CDR2 SQIVND (reference sequence). Trimming took 4 bases from V and 2 from J; bases not matched to a gene: 9. The CDR3 coding sequence is TGTGCCAGTAGTACTAGGACTAGCGGGGGGGCGGCACCCTACAATGAGCAGTTCTTC. It is translated as CASSTRTSGGAAPYNEQFF. Full variable domain (rest looked up from reference TRBV19 and TRBJ2-1): DGGITQSPKYLFRKEGQNVTLSCEQNLNHDAMYWYRQDPGQGLRLIYYSQIVNDFQKGDIAEGYSVSREKKESFPLTVTSAQKNPTAFYLCASSTRTSGGAAPYNEQFFGPGTRLTVL.

This CDR3 is CASSLGAGFRDEQFF. DNA for the CDR3: TGCGCCAGCAGCTTGGGGGCGGGGTTCCGGGATGAGCAGTTCTTC. The chain has TRBV5-1 and TRBJ2-1; D is perhaps TRBD2 (6 bases). The V end lost 0 bases, the J end lost 8 bases, and 15 bases lay between the germline ends. Germline V gene lookup returns CDR1 SGHRS and CDR2 YFSETQ. The length of the CDR3 is 15 residues.